This TCR beta chain was profiled in a study of T cell responses to AZD1222 COVID-19 vaccine. From germline, CDR1 is SGHDT and CDR2 YYEEEE. Trimming shortened V by 6 bases and J by 0 bases, and 10 bases separated the two germline ends. The CDR3 has 15 residues. Only in-frame clones appear in the TCRdb table, and some are missing; sequencing was by immunoSEQ multiplex PCR. Recorded for this sample: about 140,000 clones. Study-wide findings and caveats: CD4 TCRs covered the whole spike, strongest at regions 160-218 and 743-854.

For this clone: Its matching antigen is unknown.

The clonotype originates from an adult in good health. The chain combines TRBV5-6 with TRBJ2-6; D unclear. The material sequenced was peripheral blood. The CDR3 sequence: CASNLPSSGANVLTF. The CDR3, as DNA: TGTGCCAGCAACCTGCCGTCCTCTGGGGCCAACGTCCTGACTTTC.